This TCR beta chain was captured in a study of cytomegalovirus exposure and HLA in healthy donors. For the study at large: Early released data comprised 80 million to 90 million unique TCRs from HLA-typed donors. Study conclusions and caveats: Investigators reported about 160 TCR beta chains as tied to cytomegalovirus. Follow-up analysis seemed to connect common viral pathogens with several of the most significant clusters identified.

The CDR3 is made up of 14 amino acids. Germline V gene sequence: CDR1 SGHVS, CDR2 FNYEAQ. With V trimmed by 1 base and J by 7 bases, 3 bases remained unmatched. Researchers ran the PCR with 60 Vbeta and 13 Jbeta primers. Here immunoSEQ multiplex PCR was the method, and the copy in TCRdb shows in-frame clones only, minus some. The sample includes around 130,000 clones, roughly 80% of them seen just once. On this clone: As yet, its antigen is unknown.

This chain uses TRBV7-6 with TRBJ2-1, with TRBD2 matching 8 bases. Sequenced: PBMCs. This receptor was identified in a female donor in good health and CMV-seronegative. As DNA, the CDR3 is TGTGCCAGCAGCTTAGAACTAGCGGTGAATGAGCAGTTCTTC. Translating gives CASSLELAVNEQFF.